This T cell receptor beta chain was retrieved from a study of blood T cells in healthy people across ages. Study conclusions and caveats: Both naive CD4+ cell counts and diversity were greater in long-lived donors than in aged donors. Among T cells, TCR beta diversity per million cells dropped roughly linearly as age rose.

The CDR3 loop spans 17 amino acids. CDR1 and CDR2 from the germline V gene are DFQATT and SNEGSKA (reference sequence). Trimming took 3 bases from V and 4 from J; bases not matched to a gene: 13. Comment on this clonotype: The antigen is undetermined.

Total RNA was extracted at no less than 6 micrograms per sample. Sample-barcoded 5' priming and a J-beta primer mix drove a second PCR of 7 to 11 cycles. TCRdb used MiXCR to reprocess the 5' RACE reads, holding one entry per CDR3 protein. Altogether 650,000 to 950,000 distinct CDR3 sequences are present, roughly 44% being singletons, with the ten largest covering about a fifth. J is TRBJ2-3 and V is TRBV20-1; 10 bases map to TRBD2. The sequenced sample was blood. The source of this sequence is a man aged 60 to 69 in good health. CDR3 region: CSASSLSGGLTADTQYF. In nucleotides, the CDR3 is TGCAGTGCTAGCTCCCTTAGCGGGGGGCTAACCGCAGATACGCAGTATTTT.